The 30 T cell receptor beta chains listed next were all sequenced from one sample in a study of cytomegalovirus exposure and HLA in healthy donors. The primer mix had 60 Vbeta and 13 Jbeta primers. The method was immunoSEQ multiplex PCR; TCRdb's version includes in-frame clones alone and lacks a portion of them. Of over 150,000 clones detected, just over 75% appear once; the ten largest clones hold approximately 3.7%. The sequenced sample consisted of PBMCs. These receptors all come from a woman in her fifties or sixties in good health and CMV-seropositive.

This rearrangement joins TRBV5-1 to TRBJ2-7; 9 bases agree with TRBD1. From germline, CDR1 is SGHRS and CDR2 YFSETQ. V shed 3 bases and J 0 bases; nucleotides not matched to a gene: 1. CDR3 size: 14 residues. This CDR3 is CASSSDRGSYEQYF. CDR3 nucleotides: TGCGCCAGCAGCTCGGACAGGGGCTCCTACGAGCAGTACTTC.

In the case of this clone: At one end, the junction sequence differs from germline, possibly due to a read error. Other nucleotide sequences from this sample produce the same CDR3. The CDR3 is CASSSGLTSEQYF. The CDR3 nucleotides are TGTGCCAGCAGTTCGGGACTTACGAGCGAGCAGTACTTT. The chain recombines TRBV28 with TRBJ2-7; tentative D call: TRBD2 (6 bases). This CDR3 comprises 13 residues. In germline, CDR1 is MDHEN, CDR2 SYDVKM.

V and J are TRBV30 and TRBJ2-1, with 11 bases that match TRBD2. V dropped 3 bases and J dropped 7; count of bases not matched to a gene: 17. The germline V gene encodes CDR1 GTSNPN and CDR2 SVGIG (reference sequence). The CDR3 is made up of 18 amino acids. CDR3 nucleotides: TGTGCCTGGAGCGCTACCCTGGACCTAGCGGGGGGCCGAAATGAGCAGTTCTTC. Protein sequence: CAWSATLDLAGGRNEQFF.

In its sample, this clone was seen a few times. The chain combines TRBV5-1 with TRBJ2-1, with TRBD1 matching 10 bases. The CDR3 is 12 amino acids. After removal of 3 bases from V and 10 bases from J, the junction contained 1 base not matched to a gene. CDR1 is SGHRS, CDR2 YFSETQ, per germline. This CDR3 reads CASSWGQGEQFF. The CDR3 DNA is TGCGCCAGCAGCTGGGGACAGGGGGAGCAGTTCTTC.

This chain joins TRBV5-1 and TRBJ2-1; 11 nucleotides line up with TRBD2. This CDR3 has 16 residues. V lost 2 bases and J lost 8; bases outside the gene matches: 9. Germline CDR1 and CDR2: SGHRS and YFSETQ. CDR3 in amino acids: CASSLTASGRRDEQFF. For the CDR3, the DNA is TGCGCCAGCAGCTTAACGGCTAGCGGGAGGAGAGATGAGCAGTTCTTC.

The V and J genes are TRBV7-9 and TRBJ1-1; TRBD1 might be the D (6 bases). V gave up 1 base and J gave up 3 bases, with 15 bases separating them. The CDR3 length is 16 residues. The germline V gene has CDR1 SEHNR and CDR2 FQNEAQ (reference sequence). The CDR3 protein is CASSLDLRGTDTEAFF. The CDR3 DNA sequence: TGTGCCAGCAGCTTAGACCTCAGGGGCACGGACACTGAAGCTTTCTTT.

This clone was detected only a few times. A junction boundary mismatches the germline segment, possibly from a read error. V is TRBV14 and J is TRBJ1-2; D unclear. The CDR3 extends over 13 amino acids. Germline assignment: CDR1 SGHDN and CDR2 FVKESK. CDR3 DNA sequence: TGTGCCAGCAGCCAAGGGTCTGGTCTACGATGCTTCTTC. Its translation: CASSQGSGLRCFF. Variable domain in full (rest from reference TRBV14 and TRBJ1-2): EAGVTQFPSHSVIEKGQTVTLRCDPISGHDNLYWYRRVMGKEIKFLLHFVKESKQDESGMPNNRFLAERTGGTYSTLKVQPAELEDSGVYFCASSQGSGLRCFFGSGTRLTVV.

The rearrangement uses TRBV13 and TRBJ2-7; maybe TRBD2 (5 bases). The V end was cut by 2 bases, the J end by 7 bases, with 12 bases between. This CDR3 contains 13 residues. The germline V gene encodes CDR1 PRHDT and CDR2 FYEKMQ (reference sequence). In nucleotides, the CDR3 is TGTGCCAGCAGCTTAAGAATATCGGGGGAGCAGTACTTC. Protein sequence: CASSLRISGEQYF.

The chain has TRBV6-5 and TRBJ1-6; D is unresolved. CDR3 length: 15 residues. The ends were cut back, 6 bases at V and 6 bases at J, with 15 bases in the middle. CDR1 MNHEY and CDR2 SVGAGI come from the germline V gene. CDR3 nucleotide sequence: TGTGCCAGCAGAGTAGGGAGCGCGGGTAATTCACCCCTCCACTTT. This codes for CASRVGSAGNSPLHF.

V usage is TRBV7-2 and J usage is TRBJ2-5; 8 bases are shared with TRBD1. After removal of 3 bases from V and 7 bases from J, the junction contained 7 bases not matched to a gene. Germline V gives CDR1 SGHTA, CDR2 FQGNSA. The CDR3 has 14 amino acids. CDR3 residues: CASSFGTGPGTQYF. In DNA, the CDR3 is TGTGCCAGCAGCTTCGGGACAGGTCCGGGGACCCAGTACTTC.

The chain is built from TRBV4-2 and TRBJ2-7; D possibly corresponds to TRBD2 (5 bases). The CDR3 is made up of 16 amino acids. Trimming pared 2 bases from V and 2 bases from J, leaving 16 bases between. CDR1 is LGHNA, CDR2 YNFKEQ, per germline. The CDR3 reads CASSQSGRVPTYEQYF. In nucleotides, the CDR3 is TGTGCCAGCAGCCAATCCGGGCGGGTCCCGACCTACGAGCAGTACTTC.

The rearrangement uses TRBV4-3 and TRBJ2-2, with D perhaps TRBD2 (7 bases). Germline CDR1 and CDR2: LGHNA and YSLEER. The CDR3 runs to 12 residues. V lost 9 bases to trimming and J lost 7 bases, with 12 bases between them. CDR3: CASKGGVGELFF. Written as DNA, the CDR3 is TGCGCCAGTAAGGGGGGGGTCGGGGAGCTGTTTTTT.

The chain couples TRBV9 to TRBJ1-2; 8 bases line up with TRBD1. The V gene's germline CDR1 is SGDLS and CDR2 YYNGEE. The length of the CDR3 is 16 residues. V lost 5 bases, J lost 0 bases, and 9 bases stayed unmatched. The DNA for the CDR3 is TGTGCCAGCAGTCACAGGGGGTCGCTAGCTAACTATGGCTACACCTTC. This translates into CASSHRGSLANYGYTF.

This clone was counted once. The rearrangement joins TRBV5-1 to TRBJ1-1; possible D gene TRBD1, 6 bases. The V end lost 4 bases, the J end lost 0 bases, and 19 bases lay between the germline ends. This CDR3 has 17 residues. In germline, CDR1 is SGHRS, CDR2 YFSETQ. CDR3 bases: TGCGCCAGCAGCCCTCCGGGACACTCTAACATGAACACTGAAGCTTTCTTT. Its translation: CASSPPGHSNMNTEAFF.

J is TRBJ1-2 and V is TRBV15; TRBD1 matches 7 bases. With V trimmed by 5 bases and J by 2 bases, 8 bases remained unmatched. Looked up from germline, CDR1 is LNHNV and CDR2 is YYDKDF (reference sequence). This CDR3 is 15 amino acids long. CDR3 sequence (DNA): TGTGCCACCAGCCCTAGTGGACAGGTAAACTATGGCTACACCTTC. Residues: CATSPSGQVNYGYTF.

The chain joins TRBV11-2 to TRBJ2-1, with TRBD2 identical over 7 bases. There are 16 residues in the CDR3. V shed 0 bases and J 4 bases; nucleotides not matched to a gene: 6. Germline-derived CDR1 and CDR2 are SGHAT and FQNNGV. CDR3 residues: CASSLDSRGLYNEQFF. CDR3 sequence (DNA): TGTGCCAGCAGCTTAGACTCGCGGGGACTATACAATGAGCAGTTCTTC.

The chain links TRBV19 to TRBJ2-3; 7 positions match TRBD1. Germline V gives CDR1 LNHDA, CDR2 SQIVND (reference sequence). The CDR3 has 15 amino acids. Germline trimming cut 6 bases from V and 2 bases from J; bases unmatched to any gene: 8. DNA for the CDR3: TGTGCCAGTAGCTCACGACAGGGTAACACAGATACGCAGTATTTT. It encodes CASSSRQGNTDTQYF.

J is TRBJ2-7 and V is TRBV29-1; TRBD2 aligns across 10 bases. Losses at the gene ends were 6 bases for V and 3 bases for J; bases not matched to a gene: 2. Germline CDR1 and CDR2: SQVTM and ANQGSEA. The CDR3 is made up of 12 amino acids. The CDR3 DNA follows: TGCAGCGTGACTAGCGGGTACTACGAGCAGTACTTC. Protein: CSVTSGYYEQYF.

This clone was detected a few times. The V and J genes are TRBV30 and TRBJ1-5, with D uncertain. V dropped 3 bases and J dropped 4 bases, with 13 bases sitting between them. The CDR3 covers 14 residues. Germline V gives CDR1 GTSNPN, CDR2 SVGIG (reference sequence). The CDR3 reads CAWSSVGVNQPQHF. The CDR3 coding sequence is TGTGCCTGGAGCTCCGTCGGGGTGAATCAGCCCCAGCATTTT.

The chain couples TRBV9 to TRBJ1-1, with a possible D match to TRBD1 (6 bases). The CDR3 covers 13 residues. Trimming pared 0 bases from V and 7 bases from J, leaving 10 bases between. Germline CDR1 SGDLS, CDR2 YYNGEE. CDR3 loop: CASSVGEGGEAFF. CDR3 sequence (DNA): TGTGCCAGCAGCGTAGGGGAGGGGGGTGAAGCTTTCTTT. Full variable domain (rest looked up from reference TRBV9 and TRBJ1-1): DSGVTQTPKHLITATGQRVTLRCSPRSGDLSVYWYQQSLDQGLQFLIQYYNGEERAKGNILERFSAQQFPDLHSELNLSSLELGDSALYFCASSVGEGGEAFFGQGTRLTVV.

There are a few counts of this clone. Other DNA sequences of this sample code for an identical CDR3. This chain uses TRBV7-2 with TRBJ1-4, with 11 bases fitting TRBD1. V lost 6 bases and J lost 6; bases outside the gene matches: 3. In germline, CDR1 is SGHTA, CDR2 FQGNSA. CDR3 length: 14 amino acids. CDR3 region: CASSQDRGHEKLFF. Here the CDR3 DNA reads TGTGCCAGCAGTCAGGACAGGGGGCATGAAAAACTGTTTTTT.

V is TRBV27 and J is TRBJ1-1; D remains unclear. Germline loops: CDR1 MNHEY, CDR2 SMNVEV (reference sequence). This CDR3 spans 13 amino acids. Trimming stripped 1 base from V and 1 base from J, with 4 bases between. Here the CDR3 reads CASSLWANTEAFF. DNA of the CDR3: TGTGCCAGCAGTTTATGGGCGAACACTGAAGCTTTCTTT.

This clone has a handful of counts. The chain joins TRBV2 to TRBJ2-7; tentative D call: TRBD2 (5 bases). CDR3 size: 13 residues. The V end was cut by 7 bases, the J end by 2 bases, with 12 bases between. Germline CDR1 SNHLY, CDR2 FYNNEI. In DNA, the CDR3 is TGTGCCAGCAACCCGGGAAAAACCTACGAGCAGTACTTC. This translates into CASNPGKTYEQYF.

The CDR3 DNA is TGTGCCAGCAGCGTAGCTGCGGGACTAGCGGGAGGGTCATACTACGAGCAGTACTTC. Translated: CASSVAAGLAGGSYYEQYF. This sequence joins TRBV9 and TRBJ2-7; 16 bases agree with TRBD2. The CDR3 spans 19 residues. Unmatched junction bases numbered 9, after V lost 0 bases and J lost 3 bases. Germline CDR1 SGDLS, CDR2 YYNGEE.

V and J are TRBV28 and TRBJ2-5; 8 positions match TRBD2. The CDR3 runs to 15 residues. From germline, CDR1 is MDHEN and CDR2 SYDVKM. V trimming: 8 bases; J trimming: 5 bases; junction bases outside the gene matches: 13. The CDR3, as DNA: TGTGCCAGCGCCGCCCCCGGGGGGGCCCGTGAGACCCAGTACTTC. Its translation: CASAAPGGARETQYF.

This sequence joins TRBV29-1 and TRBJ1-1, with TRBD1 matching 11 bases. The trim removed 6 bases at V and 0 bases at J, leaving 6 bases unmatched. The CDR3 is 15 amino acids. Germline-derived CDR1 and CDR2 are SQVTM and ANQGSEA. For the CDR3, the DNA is TGCAGCGTCGGGACAGGGGGTAGGGTGAACACTGAAGCTTTCTTT. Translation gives CSVGTGGRVNTEAFF.

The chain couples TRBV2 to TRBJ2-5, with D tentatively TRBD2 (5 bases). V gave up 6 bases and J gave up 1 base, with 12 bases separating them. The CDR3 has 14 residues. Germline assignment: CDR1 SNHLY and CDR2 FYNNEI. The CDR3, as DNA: TGTGCCAGCAGCCCAGACTACCTCCAAGAGACCCAGTACTTC. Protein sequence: CASSPDYLQETQYF.

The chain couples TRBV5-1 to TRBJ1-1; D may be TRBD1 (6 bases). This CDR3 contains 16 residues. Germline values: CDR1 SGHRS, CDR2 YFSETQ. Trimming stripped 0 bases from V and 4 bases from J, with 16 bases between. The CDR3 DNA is TGCGCCAGCAGCTTGGTCGACGGGGGGGCTGGCACTGAAGCTTTCTTT. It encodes CASSLVDGGAGTEAFF. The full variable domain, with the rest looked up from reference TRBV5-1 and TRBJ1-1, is KAGVTQTPRYLIKTRGQQVTLSCSPISGHRSVSWYQQTPGQGLQFLFEYFSETQRNKGNFPGRFSGRQFSNSRSEMNVSTLELGDSALYLCASSLVDGGAGTEAFFGQGTRLTVV.

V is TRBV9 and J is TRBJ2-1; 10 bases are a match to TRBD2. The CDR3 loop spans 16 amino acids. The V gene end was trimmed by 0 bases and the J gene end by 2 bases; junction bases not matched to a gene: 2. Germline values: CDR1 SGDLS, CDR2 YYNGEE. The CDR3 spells CASSVVGLATYNEQFF. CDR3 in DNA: TGTGCCAGCAGCGTAGTGGGACTAGCGACCTACAATGAGCAGTTCTTC.

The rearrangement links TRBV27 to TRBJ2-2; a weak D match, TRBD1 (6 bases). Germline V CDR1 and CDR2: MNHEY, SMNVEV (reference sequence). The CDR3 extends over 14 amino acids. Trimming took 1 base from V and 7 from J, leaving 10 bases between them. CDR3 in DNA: TGTGCCAGCAGTTTATTGGGGGCGCACGGGGAGCTGTTTTTT. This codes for CASSLLGAHGELFF.